The next 16 T cell receptor beta chains were all read from a single sample in a study of blood T cell repertoires in COVID-19. TCRdb's table, derived via immunoSEQ multiplex PCR, lists solely in-frame clones and lacks some. The sample includes some 450,000 clones, around 90% of them seen just once. The sequencing sample was made of peripheral blood. Receptors originate from a man aged 18 to 35 with COVID-19, enrolled during active disease.

The J gene is TRBJ1-2, the V gene TRBV7-9, with TRBD1 matching over 10 bases. The CDR3 runs to 15 residues. CDR1 and CDR2 from the germline V gene are SEHNR and FQNEAQ (reference sequence). J gave up 8 bases and V 5 bases, and 11 bases lay outside the gene matches. The CDR3 DNA is TGTGCCAGCAGCCACCGGGACAGGGGTATTGTCGGCTACACCTTC. Translated: CASSHRDRGIVGYTF. The whole variable domain, remainder taken from reference TRBV7-9 and TRBJ1-2, is DTGVSQNPRHKITKRGQNVTFRCDPISEHNRLYWYRQTLGQGPEFLTYFQNEAQLEKSRLLSDRFSAERPKGSFSTLEIQRTEQGDSAMYLCASSHRDRGIVGYTFGSGTRLTVV.

V and J are TRBV5-1 and TRBJ2-7; 7 bases are a match to TRBD2. The CDR3 has 15 residues. Germline CDR1 is SGHRS and CDR2 is YFSETQ. The trim removed 4 bases at V and 3 bases at J, leaving 10 bases unmatched. The CDR3 region has the DNA TGCGCCAGCAGCGAAACGCGCGGGAGTTACTACGAGCAGTACTTC. It encodes CASSETRGSYYEQYF.

The rearrangement uses TRBV5-1 and TRBJ2-7, with no clear D. Germline loops: CDR1 SGHRS, CDR2 YFSETQ. The CDR3 is 14 amino acids. V lost 0 bases to trimming and J lost 2 bases, with 9 bases between them. CDR3 sequence (DNA): TGCGCCAGCAGCTTGGTAGCAACCACCTACGAGCAGTACTTC. Protein sequence: CASSLVATTYEQYF. Filled out from reference TRBV5-1 and TRBJ2-7, the complete variable domain reads KAGVTQTPRYLIKTRGQQVTLSCSPISGHRSVSWYQQTPGQGLQFLFEYFSETQRNKGNFPGRFSGRQFSNSRSEMNVSTLELGDSALYLCASSLVATTYEQYFGPGTRLTVT.

The chain recombines TRBV10-1 with TRBJ2-7; 9 positions agree with TRBD2. The V gene end was trimmed by 0 bases and the J gene end by 8 bases; junction bases not matched to a gene: 11. CDR1 is WNHNN and CDR2 is SYGVQD in the germline V gene (reference sequence). The CDR3 covers 16 residues. Here the CDR3 reads CASSESTSGLTFQQYF. CDR3 DNA sequence: TGCGCCAGCAGTGAGTCTACTAGCGGGCTTACATTCCAGCAGTACTTC.

The chain has TRBV19 and TRBJ2-7; 10 bases are a match to TRBD1. Germline V gene data show CDR1 as LNHDA and CDR2 as SQIVND (reference sequence). The CDR3 runs 15 residues. The V and J ends lost 5 bases and 3 bases, in that order; junction bases with no gene match: 7. CDR3 amino acids: CASSPRQGANYEQYF. DNA of the CDR3: TGTGCCAGTAGTCCGCGACAGGGGGCTAACTACGAGCAGTACTTC.

This chain connects TRBV18 to TRBJ2-3, with 9 bases matching TRBD2. This CDR3 comprises 17 residues. Germline CDR1 KGHSH, CDR2 LQKENI. V shed 5 bases and J 2 bases; nucleotides not matched to a gene: 11. CDR3: CASSFLISGGYTDTQYF. The CDR3 DNA reads TGTGCCAGCTCATTCCTGATTAGCGGGGGTTACACAGATACGCAGTATTTT.

The chain has TRBV7-2 and TRBJ1-1, with D possibly TRBD1 on 5 matching bases. The CDR3 covers 12 residues. Germline lookup yields CDR1 SGHTA and CDR2 FQGNSA. Trimming took off 8 bases at V and 1 base at J, with 8 bases between the two ends. CDR3 in amino acids: CASRTPNTEAFF. The CDR3 DNA reads TGTGCCAGCCGGACACCGAACACTGAAGCTTTCTTT.

The rearrangement joins TRBV5-5 to TRBJ1-2, with 7 nucleotides matching TRBD1. CDR1 and CDR2 (germline): SGHKS, YYEKEE (reference sequence). The V and J ends lost 4 bases and 7 bases, in that order; junction bases with no gene match: 7. This CDR3 region has 13 residues. The DNA for the CDR3 is TGTGCCAGCAGCGGGGACAGTCCATCTGGCTACACCTTC. Translation: CASSGDSPSGYTF.

The rearrangement joins TRBV30 to TRBJ1-2, with 8 bases identical to TRBD1. Trimming cost V 4 bases and J 0 bases; bases outside gene matches: 4. The CDR3 extends over 14 amino acids. The germline CDR1 and CDR2 sequences are GTSNPN and SVGIG (reference sequence). CDR3 sequence reads: CAWKQGATNYGYTF. CDR3 nucleotide sequence: TGTGCCTGGAAGCAGGGGGCGACTAACTATGGCTACACCTTC.

J is TRBJ2-1 and V is TRBV20-1; D is perhaps TRBD2 (5 bases). The V gene's germline CDR1 is DFQATT and CDR2 SNEGSKA (reference sequence). The V end lost 3 bases, the J end lost 5 bases, and 14 bases lay between the germline ends. The CDR3 is made up of 14 amino acids. CDR3 sequence (DNA): TGCAGTGCTAGTAAACTAGAAGGAGACAATGAGCAGTTCTTC. Residues: CSASKLEGDNEQFF.

This clone showed up just once. CDR3 residues: CASRGWDSYEQYF. Written as DNA, the CDR3 is TGTGCCTCTAGGGGCTGGGATTCCTACGAGCAGTACTTC. The chain employs TRBV25-1 and TRBJ2-7; TRBD1 might be the D (5 bases). CDR3 length equals 13 residues. CDR1 is MGHDK and CDR2 is SYGVNS in the germline V gene. The V end was cut by 11 bases, the J end by 1 base, with 15 bases between.

The rearrangement links TRBV6-5 to TRBJ2-7; TRBD1 agrees at 10 bases. Germline V CDR1 and CDR2: MNHEY, SVGAGI. CDR3 length: 15 residues. V trimming: 6 bases; J trimming: 5 bases; junction bases outside the gene matches: 10. The CDR3 DNA sequence: TGTGCCAGCAGCCAATTTTGGACAGGGGGAAACGAGCAGTACTTC. Its protein product is CASSQFWTGGNEQYF.

The chain joins TRBV24-1 to TRBJ2-2; TRBD1 is a possible D gene (6 bases). With 9 bases removed from V and 3 bases from J, the gap between germline ends came to 10 bases. CDR3 length: 13 amino acids. Germline loops: CDR1 KGHDR, CDR2 SFDVKD. The CDR3 DNA follows: TGTGCCACCCGGGACAAATACACCGGGGAGCTGTTTTTT. As protein: CATRDKYTGELFF.

CDR3 region: CASRAYAGTGSNYGYTF. The CDR3 coding sequence is TGTGCCAGCAGAGCCTACGCCGGGACAGGGTCTAACTATGGCTACACCTTC. The chain carries TRBV2 and TRBJ1-2; 9 bases agree with TRBD1. V lost 6 bases, J lost 0 bases, and 11 bases stayed unmatched. The CDR3 is 17 amino acids. CDR1 and CDR2 from the germline V gene are SNHLY and FYNNEI.

The chain joins TRBV6-6 to TRBJ2-5; D is possibly TRBD2 (6 bases). V gave up 5 bases and J gave up 5 bases, with 27 bases separating them. Germline-derived CDR1 and CDR2 are MNHNY and SVGAGI (reference sequence). The CDR3 is 18 residues long. The CDR3 DNA is TGTGCCAGCAGTCCCGATCCTGTGGGGGAGGAATTAAGGGAGACCCAGTACTTC. Translated: CASSPDPVGEELRETQYF.

The chain employs TRBV30 and TRBJ2-1; TRBD2 agrees at 10 bases. Germline values: CDR1 GTSNPN, CDR2 SVGIG (reference sequence). The CDR3 is 18 residues long. V was pared by 3 bases and J by 10 bases, with 21 bases of the junction left unmatched. CDR3 nucleotide sequence: TGTGCCTGGAGGAGTCTTGGGTACCGGGGGCTAGCGGGAGAAGAGCAGTTCTTC. It specifies CAWRSLGYRGLAGEEQFF. Full variable domain (outside the CDR3, taken from reference TRBV30 and TRBJ2-1): SQTIHQWPATLVQPVGSPLSLECTVEGTSNPNLYWYRQAAGRGLQLLFYSVGIGQISSEVPQNLSASRPQDRQFILSSKKLLLSDSGFYLCAWRSLGYRGLAGEEQFFGPGTRLTVL.